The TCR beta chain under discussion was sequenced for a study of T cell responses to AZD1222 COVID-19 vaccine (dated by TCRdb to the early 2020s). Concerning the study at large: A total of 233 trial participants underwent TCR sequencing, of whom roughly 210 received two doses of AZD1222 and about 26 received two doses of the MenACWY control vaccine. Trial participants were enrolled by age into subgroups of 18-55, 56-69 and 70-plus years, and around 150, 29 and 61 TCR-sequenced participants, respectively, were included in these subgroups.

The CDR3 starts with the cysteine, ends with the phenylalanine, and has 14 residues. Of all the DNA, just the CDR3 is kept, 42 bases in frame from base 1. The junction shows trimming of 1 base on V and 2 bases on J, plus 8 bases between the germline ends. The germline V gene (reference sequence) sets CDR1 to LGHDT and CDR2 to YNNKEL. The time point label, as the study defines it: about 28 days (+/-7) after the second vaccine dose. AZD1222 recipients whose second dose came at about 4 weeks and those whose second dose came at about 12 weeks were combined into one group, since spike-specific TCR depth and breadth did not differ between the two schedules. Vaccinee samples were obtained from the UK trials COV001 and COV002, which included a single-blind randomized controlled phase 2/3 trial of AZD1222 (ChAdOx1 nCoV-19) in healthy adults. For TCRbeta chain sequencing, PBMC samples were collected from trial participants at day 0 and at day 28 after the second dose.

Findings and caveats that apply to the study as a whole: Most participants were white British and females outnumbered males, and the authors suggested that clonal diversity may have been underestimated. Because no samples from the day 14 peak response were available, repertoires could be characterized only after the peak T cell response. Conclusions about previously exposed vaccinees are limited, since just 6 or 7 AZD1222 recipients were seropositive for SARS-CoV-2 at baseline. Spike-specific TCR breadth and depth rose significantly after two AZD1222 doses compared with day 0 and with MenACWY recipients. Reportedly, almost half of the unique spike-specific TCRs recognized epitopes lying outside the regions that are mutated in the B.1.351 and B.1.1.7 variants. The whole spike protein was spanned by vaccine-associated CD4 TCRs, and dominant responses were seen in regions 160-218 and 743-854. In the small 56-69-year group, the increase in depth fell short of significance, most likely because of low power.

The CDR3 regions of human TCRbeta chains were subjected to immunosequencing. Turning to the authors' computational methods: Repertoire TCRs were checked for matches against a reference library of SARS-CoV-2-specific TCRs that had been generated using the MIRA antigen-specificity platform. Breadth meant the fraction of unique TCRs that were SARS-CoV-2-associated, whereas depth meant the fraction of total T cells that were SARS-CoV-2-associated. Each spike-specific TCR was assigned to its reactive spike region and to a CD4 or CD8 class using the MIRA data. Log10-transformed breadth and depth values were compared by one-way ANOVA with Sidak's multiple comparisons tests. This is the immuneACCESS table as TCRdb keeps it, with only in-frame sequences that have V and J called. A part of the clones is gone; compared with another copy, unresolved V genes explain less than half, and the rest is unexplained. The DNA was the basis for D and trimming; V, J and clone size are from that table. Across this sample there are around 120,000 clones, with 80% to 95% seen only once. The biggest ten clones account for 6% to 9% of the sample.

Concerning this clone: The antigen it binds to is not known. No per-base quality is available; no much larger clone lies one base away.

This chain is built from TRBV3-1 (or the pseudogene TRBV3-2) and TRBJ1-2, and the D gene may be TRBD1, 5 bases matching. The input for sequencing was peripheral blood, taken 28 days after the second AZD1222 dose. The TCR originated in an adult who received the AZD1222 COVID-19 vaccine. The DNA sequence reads TGTGCCAGCAGCCAAGGGACAATCAACTATGGCTACACCTTC. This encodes CASSQGTINYGYTF.